These 28 T cell receptor beta chains originate from one sample sequenced in a study of T-cell reconstitution after alpha-beta-depleted transplantation in children. Researchers prepared the TCRbeta library using unique molecular identifiers, the study reports. TCRdb independently ran MiXCR on the PCR reads; one entry per CDR3 protein. The data contain about 540,000 distinct CDR3 sequences, about 16% of them singletons. The sample consisted of PBMCs from the stem cell graft donor, taken from the stem cell graft. The origin of the receptors is a human donor who donated a stem cell graft to a child with acute lymphoblastic leukemia.

The chain carries TRBV11-2 and TRBJ2-2; weak D call: TRBD2 (5 bases). There are 13 residues in the CDR3. Trimming removed 1 base at V and 8 bases at J, with 8 bases between. The germline CDR1 and CDR2 sequences are SGHAT and FQNNGV. CDR3 amino acids: CASSLGREGELFF. The DNA of the CDR3 is TGTGCCAGCAGCTTAGGTCGGGAAGGGGAGCTGTTTTTT.

There are a few counts of this clonotype. The V and J genes are TRBV27 and TRBJ1-5, with D perhaps matching TRBD1 (6 bases). This CDR3 contains 13 residues. V lost 7 bases and J 4 bases, leaving 11 bases between the germline ends. Germline V CDR1 and CDR2: MNHEY, SMNVEV (reference sequence). As DNA, the CDR3 is TGTGCCAGCACGGGGGCAGTAAATCAGCCCCAGCATTTT. This codes for CASTGAVNQPQHF.

This clonotype was observed a handful of times. This chain connects TRBV15 to TRBJ2-7; D remains unclear. Deletions cut 1 base from V and 0 bases from J, with 7 bases between. Germline lookup yields CDR1 LNHNV and CDR2 YYDKDF (reference sequence). The CDR3 has 14 amino acids. The CDR3 DNA follows: TGTGCCACCAGCAGAGGGACGTACTCCTACGAGCAGTACTTC. Protein product: CATSRGTYSYEQYF.

The table lists this clonotype with a few counts. This chain links TRBV20-1 with TRBJ2-5; TRBD2 matches at 7 bases. After removal of 5 bases from V and 3 bases from J, the junction contained 6 bases not matched to a gene. Germline V gene lookup returns CDR1 DFQATT and CDR2 SNEGSKA (reference sequence). There are 13 residues in the CDR3. In nucleotides, the CDR3 is TGCAGTGCTCGAGCGGGAAGAGAAGAGACCCAGTACTTC. Residues: CSARAGREETQYF.

This chain's CDR3 is CASSSFLRAEQYF. As DNA, the CDR3 is TGTGCCAGCAGTTCGTTTCTTAGGGCCGAGCAGTACTTC. The genes are TRBV27 and TRBJ2-7; D is unclear. Germline-derived CDR1 and CDR2 are MNHEY and SMNVEV (reference sequence). This CDR3 comprises 13 residues. The V end lost 4 bases, the J end lost 6 bases, and 13 bases lay between the germline ends.

CDR3 sequence reads: CATSREAASVANEQFF. The DNA of the CDR3 is TGTGCCACCAGCAGAGAGGCGGCATCCGTCGCAAATGAGCAGTTCTTC. J is TRBJ2-1 and V is TRBV15; D remains ambiguous. CDR3 length equals 16 residues. V shed 0 bases and J shed 7 bases, with 16 bases lying between them. Germline V gene lookup returns CDR1 LNHNV and CDR2 YYDKDF (reference sequence).

The chain is built from TRBV5-1 and TRBJ1-4; D is unresolved. V lost 4 bases and J lost 7, with 8 bases in between. Germline assignment: CDR1 SGHRS and CDR2 YFSETQ. The CDR3 length is 12 residues. The CDR3 spells CASSLHGEKLFF. CDR3 DNA: TGCGCCAGCAGCCTACACGGTGAAAAACTGTTTTTT.

V usage is TRBV29-1 and J usage is TRBJ2-5; D might be TRBD2 (5 bases). V was shortened by 5 bases and J by 0 bases, with 10 bases between the two germline ends. The CDR3 has 13 residues. Germline V gene data show CDR1 as SQVTM and CDR2 as ANQGSEA. CDR3 region: CSVPRADQETQYF. Written as DNA, the CDR3 is TGCAGCGTTCCGAGGGCGGACCAAGAGACCCAGTACTTC.

This rearrangement joins TRBV20-1 to TRBJ1-5; TRBD1 is a possible D gene (5 bases). CDR3 length equals 13 residues. Per germline, CDR1 DFQATT and CDR2 SNEGSKA (reference sequence). V shed 1 base and J shed 3 bases, with 7 bases lying between them. The CDR3 DNA follows: TGCAGTGCTAGAGCGGGGGACAATCAGCCCCAGCATTTT. It is translated as CSARAGDNQPQHF.

The V gene is TRBV9, the J gene TRBJ2-4; perhaps TRBD1 as D (6 bases). CDR3 length: 16 amino acids. Germline CDR1 SGDLS, CDR2 YYNGEE. The V and J ends lost 0 bases and 3 bases respectively, with 13 bases between them. The chain's CDR3 is CASSVEGVLGKNIQYF. The CDR3 DNA is TGTGCCAGCAGCGTAGAGGGGGTTCTAGGCAAAAACATTCAGTACTTC.

The V call is TRBV5-1, the J call TRBJ1-5; perhaps TRBD1 as D (5 bases). Trimming took off 4 bases at V and 6 bases at J, with 14 bases between the two ends. This CDR3 comprises 14 residues. Germline V CDR1 and CDR2: SGHRS, YFSETQ. CDR3 amino acids: CASSPQGGGQPQHF. CDR3 bases: TGCGCCAGCAGCCCCCAGGGAGGCGGTCAGCCCCAGCATTTT.

The chain combines TRBV7-9 with TRBJ1-2; D unclear. Germline-derived CDR1 and CDR2 are SEHNR and FQNEAQ (reference sequence). The V end was cut by 1 base, the J end by 2 bases, with 8 bases between. CDR3 length: 14 residues. The CDR3 loop reads CASSLVRQNYGYTF. The DNA of the CDR3 is TGTGCCAGCAGCTTAGTCCGGCAGAACTATGGCTACACCTTC. The whole variable domain, filled in from reference TRBV7-9 and TRBJ1-2, reads DTGVSQNPRHKITKRGQNVTFRCDPISEHNRLYWYRQTLGQGPEFLTYFQNEAQLEKSRLLSDRFSAERPKGSFSTLEIQRTEQGDSAMYLCASSLVRQNYGYTFGSGTRLTVV.

The gene calls are TRBV29-1 and TRBJ2-7; the match to TRBD1 covers 7 bases. Trimming cost V 0 bases and J 5 bases; bases outside gene matches: 4. The CDR3 sequence is 13 residues long. CDR1 is SQVTM and CDR2 is ANQGSEA in the germline V gene. This CDR3 reads CSVEDRQGHEQYF. The CDR3, as DNA: TGCAGCGTTGAAGATCGACAGGGCCACGAGCAGTACTTC.

The rearrangement links TRBV29-1 to TRBJ2-7; the D gene is possibly TRBD2 (5 bases). Per germline, CDR1 SQVTM and CDR2 ANQGSEA. The CDR3 sequence is 13 residues long. Trimming pared 6 bases from V and 0 bases from J, leaving 12 bases between. As DNA, the CDR3 is TGCAGCGTCGGACTCATGAGCTCCTACGAGCAGTACTTC. Residues: CSVGLMSSYEQYF.

The chain uses TRBV3-1 and TRBJ2-5; D remains ambiguous. The CDR3 length is 15 residues. The germline V gene encodes CDR1 LGHDT and CDR2 YNNKEL (reference sequence). Trimming cost V 0 bases and J 2 bases, with 10 bases left between them. The CDR3 DNA reads as TGTGCCAGCAGCCAAGATCGCGGTGCTCAAGAGACCCAGTACTTC. It is translated as CASSQDRGAQETQYF.

This chain links TRBV3-1 with TRBJ2-1; 7 nucleotides line up with TRBD2. The V gene's germline CDR1 is LGHDT and CDR2 YNNKEL (reference sequence). The trim removed 4 bases at V and 0 bases at J, leaving 6 bases unmatched. This CDR3 has 16 amino acids. The CDR3 protein is CASSLTLAVSYNEQFF. CDR3 DNA: TGTGCCAGCAGCCTTACCCTAGCGGTCTCCTACAATGAGCAGTTCTTC.

This clonotype was observed a few times. This chain links TRBV7-9 with TRBJ2-1, with no clear D. The CDR3 covers 17 residues. V lost 4 bases and J 0 bases, leaving 16 bases between the germline ends. Germline lookup yields CDR1 SEHNR and CDR2 FQNEAQ (reference sequence). CDR3 bases: TGTGCCAGCAGCTCCTTTCAGTCTTTAAACTCCTACAATGAGCAGTTCTTC. Translation: CASSSFQSLNSYNEQFF.

In this sample, this clonotype turned up a few times. This chain links TRBV11-2 with TRBJ1-3; 8 bases line up with TRBD1. The V gene end was trimmed by 3 bases and the J gene end by 0 bases; junction bases not matched to a gene: 10. Germline-derived CDR1 and CDR2 are SGHAT and FQNNGV. The CDR3 is 18 residues long. The CDR3 loop reads CASSLGRGQGRSGNTIYF. For the CDR3, the DNA is TGTGCCAGCAGCTTGGGTCGCGGACAGGGACGCTCTGGAAACACCATATATTTT. Full variable domain (rest looked up from reference TRBV11-2 and TRBJ1-3): EAGVAQSPRYKIIEKRQSVAFWCNPISGHATLYWYQQILGQGPKLLIQFQNNGVVDDSQLPKDRFSAERLKGVDSTLKIQPAKLEDSAVYLCASSLGRGQGRSGNTIYFGEGSWLTVV.

This clonotype came up many times. This chain uses TRBV6-2 or TRBV6-3 with TRBJ1-2; D is unresolved. Germline CDR1 is MNHEY and CDR2 is SVGEGT. V lost 6 bases and J 2 bases, leaving 10 bases between the germline ends. This CDR3 comprises 13 residues. CDR3 in DNA: TGTGCCAGCAGCACGACGGAAAACTATGGCTACACCTTC. Translation: CASSTTENYGYTF.

The gene calls are TRBV27 and TRBJ1-1, with unresolved D. The V gene lost 5 bases and the J gene lost 1 base, with 8 bases spanning the gap. Germline V lookup: CDR1 MNHEY, CDR2 SMNVEV (reference sequence). The CDR3 is 13 amino acids. CDR3 sequence reads: CASSPNPNTEAFF. DNA of the CDR3: TGTGCCAGCAGTCCCAATCCGAACACTGAAGCTTTCTTT.

This clonotype was counted between two and nine times. The chain uses TRBV27 and TRBJ2-1, with TRBD2 matching over 9 bases. Trimming took 3 bases from V and 6 from J; bases not matched to a gene: 3. The CDR3 is 14 amino acids. Germline CDR1 and CDR2: MNHEY and SMNVEV (reference sequence). The CDR3 is CASSFSGLANEQFF. The CDR3 region has the DNA TGTGCCAGCAGTTTTTCGGGACTAGCCAATGAGCAGTTCTTC.

This chain connects TRBV4-1 to TRBJ2-1; TRBD2 is a possible D gene (6 bases). Trimming cost V 4 bases and J 7 bases, with 20 bases left between them. Germline CDR1 MGHRA, CDR2 YSYEKL. This CDR3 has 16 amino acids. CDR3 loop: CASSRPGLAAPNEQFF. The CDR3 DNA reads TGCGCCAGCAGCCGGCCCGGGTTAGCGGCCCCTAATGAGCAGTTCTTC.

The genes are TRBV27 and TRBJ1-2, with D possibly matching TRBD1 (6 bases). The CDR3 is 13 residues long. The V and J ends lost 3 bases and 8 bases respectively, with 13 bases between them. The germline CDR1 and CDR2 sequences are MNHEY and SMNVEV (reference sequence). CDR3 nucleotides: TGTGCCAGCAGTTTTACAGGGAAACAAGGCTACACCTTC. This sequence encodes CASSFTGKQGYTF.

This clonotype was seen a handful of times. The J gene is TRBJ2-1, the V gene TRBV19, with D possibly TRBD2 on 5 matching bases. Trimming took off 5 bases at V and 7 bases at J, with 18 bases between the two ends. Germline-derived CDR1 and CDR2 are LNHDA and SQIVND (reference sequence). The CDR3 length is 15 residues. CDR3 residues: CASSSGLARANEQFF. DNA of the CDR3: TGTGCCAGTAGTTCAGGACTGGCCCGGGCTAATGAGCAGTTCTTC.

A few counts support this clonotype. The V and J genes are TRBV12-3 or TRBV12-4 and TRBJ2-1; a possible D gene is TRBD1 (5 bases). The V end lost 6 bases, the J end lost 2 bases, and 14 bases lay between the germline ends. This CDR3 is 15 amino acids long. The CDR3: CASRFTGVAYNEQFF. In DNA form, the CDR3 reads TGTGCCAGCAGGTTTACAGGTGTAGCCTACAATGAGCAGTTCTTC.

This clonotype was detected only a few times. The CDR3 region is CASRGKGGEQFF. As DNA, the CDR3 is TGTGCCAGCAGGGGCAAGGGAGGAGAGCAGTTCTTC. The chain uses TRBV7-3 and TRBJ2-1, with a tentative D call TRBD2 (6 bases). Deletions cut 6 bases from V and 10 bases from J, with 13 bases between. The CDR3 runs to 12 residues. Germline CDR1 is SGHTA and CDR2 is FQGTGA.

Here the CDR3 reads CASSEFRGLTDTQYF. DNA for the CDR3: TGCGCCAGCAGTGAGTTTCGAGGGTTGACAGATACGCAGTATTTT. The V and J genes are TRBV10-2 and TRBJ2-3, with a weak D call TRBD2 (5 bases). The germline V gene has CDR1 WSHSY and CDR2 SAAADI. With 1 base removed from V and 3 bases from J, the gap between germline ends came to 11 bases. The CDR3 extends over 15 amino acids.

The rearrangement uses TRBV7-6 and TRBJ2-1, with a tentative D call TRBD1 (5 bases). CDR1 SGHVS and CDR2 FNYEAQ come from the germline V gene. The V gene lost 3 bases and the J gene lost 0 bases, with 12 bases spanning the gap. CDR3 length equals 16 residues. CDR3 in amino acids: CASSFGGGHSYNEQFF. The DNA for the CDR3 is TGTGCCAGCAGCTTCGGTGGCGGACACTCCTACAATGAGCAGTTCTTC.